Shown below are 2 T cell receptor beta chains from a single sample sequenced in a study of vaccination and CD4 T cells after COVID-19. With the Oncomine TCR Beta short-read assay, DNA from cultured CD4+ T cells was sequenced. DNA came from CD4+ T cells after culture. MiXCR, run by TCRdb on the PCR reads, gives a single entry per CDR3 protein. The sample consists of some 8,000 distinct CDR3 sequences, 38% of them appearing once. Their antigens are not known. Specified treatment: roughly 11-day PBMC culture with coronavirus spike peptide pools or control peptides (ViraFEST assay). It was before the COVID-19 pandemic (2011-2018) that the unexposed donor's CD4+ T cells were collected. The specimen was CD4+ T cells from blood, cultured in vitro. The receptors were gathered from a human donor in good health.

The V and J genes are TRBV20-1 and TRBJ2-1; TRBD2 matches at 10 bases. CDR1 and CDR2 from the germline V gene are DFQATT and SNEGSKA (reference sequence). Germline trimming cut 2 bases from V and 9 bases from J; bases unmatched to any gene: 10. The CDR3 runs to 15 residues. CDR3 sequence: CSARRTLAGVGEQFF. The DNA of the CDR3 is TGCAGTGCTAGAAGAACGCTAGCGGGAGTTGGTGAGCAGTTCTTC.

As DNA, the CDR3 is TGCGCCAGCAGCTCTAAGACAGGTCCATCACCCCTCCACTTT. Its protein is CASSSKTGPSPLHF. This sequence joins TRBV5-1 and TRBJ1-6, with a weak D call TRBD1 (6 bases). Germline CDR1 SGHRS, CDR2 YFSETQ. CDR3 length equals 14 residues. V was shortened by 3 bases and J by 10 bases, with 14 bases between the two germline ends.